The rows below give T cell receptor beta chains drawn from one sample of a study of T cell responses to AZD1222 COVID-19 vaccine. Here immunoSEQ multiplex PCR was the method, and the copy in TCRdb shows in-frame clones only, minus some. The top ten clones hold roughly 1.4% of a sample with 100,000 to 150,000 clones, approximately 88% of them seen once. Sequencing was performed on peripheral blood, taken on day 0 of AZD1222 vaccination. The receptors come from an adult in good health. Both conserved end residues are part of each CDR3. D genes are given only for firm matches. Expanded clones are given a class, and other clones once, few, many or no size at all.

d_call: .; clone_size: .; v_call: TRBV21-1; j_call: TRBJ2-3; cdr3_nt: TGTGCCAGCAGCAAAGGCTACGGACCCACAGATACGCAGTATTTT; cdr3_aa: CASSKGYGPTDTQYF
d_call: TRBD2; clone_size: .; v_call: TRBV7-6; j_call: TRBJ2-3; cdr3_nt: TGTGCCAGCAGCTTAGTCCGGACTAGCGGGAGCGCAGATACGCAGTATTTT; cdr3_aa: CASSLVRTSGSADTQYF
d_call: .; clone_size: once; v_call: TRBV5-1; j_call: TRBJ1-2; cdr3_nt: TGCGCCAGCAGCTTGGGGCAGGGAAACAGTAACTATGGCTACACCTTC; cdr3_aa: CASSLGQGNSNYGYTF
d_call: .; clone_size: few; v_call: TRBV6-1; j_call: TRBJ1-5; cdr3_nt: TGTGCCAGCAGTGAATCCCCGGAGGGGCAGGAGCCCCAGCATTTT; cdr3_aa: CASSESPEGQEPQHF
d_call: .; clone_size: once; v_call: TRBV7-2; j_call: TRBJ1-3; cdr3_nt: TGTGCCAGCAGCACCCGTAGGGAGCACACCATATATTTT; cdr3_aa: CASSTRREHTIYF
d_call: .; clone_size: few; v_call: TRBV6-4; j_call: TRBJ2-5; cdr3_nt: TGTGCCAGCAGCCCGGACGCTGAAGAGACCCAGTACTTC; cdr3_aa: CASSPDAEETQYF
d_call: .; clone_size: .; v_call: TRBV4-1; j_call: TRBJ1-2; cdr3_nt: TGCGCCAGCAGCCAAGTAGGGACCCGAAGAGACGACTATGGCTACACCTTC; cdr3_aa: CASSQVGTRRDDYGYTF
d_call: TRBD2; clone_size: .; v_call: TRBV4-1; j_call: TRBJ2-7; cdr3_nt: TGCGCCAGCAGCCAAGATCGGGCTAGCGGGTCCTACGAGCAGTACTTC; cdr3_aa: CASSQDRASGSYEQYF
d_call: .; clone_size: .; v_call: TRBV3-1/TRBV3-2; j_call: TRBJ2-4; cdr3_nt: TGTGCCAGCAGCCAACCTCTGGAAAACATTCAGTACTTC; cdr3_aa: CASSQPLENIQYF
d_call: .; clone_size: .; v_call: TRBV6-2/TRBV6-3; j_call: TRBJ2-2; cdr3_nt: TGTGCCAGCAGTTACCTCGGGACCGGCGGGGAGCTGTTTTTT; cdr3_aa: CASSYLGTGGELFF
d_call: .; clone_size: .; v_call: TRBV4-2; j_call: TRBJ2-1; cdr3_nt: TGTGCCAGCAGCCAAGATGGGGGAGACACCAATGAGCAGTTCTTC; cdr3_aa: CASSQDGGDTNEQFF
d_call: TRBD1; clone_size: .; v_call: TRBV24-1; j_call: TRBJ1-1; cdr3_nt: TGTGCCACCAGGGGACCAGGGGGCTCTGAAGCTTTCTTT; cdr3_aa: CATRGPGGSEAFF
d_call: TRBD1; clone_size: .; v_call: TRBV5-6; j_call: TRBJ1-1; cdr3_nt: TGTGCCAGCAGCTATACAGGGGGAGGCACTGAAGCTTTCTTT; cdr3_aa: CASSYTGGGTEAFF
d_call: TRBD2; clone_size: .; v_call: TRBV3-1/TRBV3-2; j_call: TRBJ2-7; cdr3_nt: TGTGCCAGCAGCCAAGAAGGGCGGGAGGCCTCCTACGAGCAGTACTTC; cdr3_aa: CASSQEGREASYEQYF
d_call: TRBD1; clone_size: .; v_call: TRBV9; j_call: TRBJ1-2; cdr3_nt: TGTGCCAGCAGCGTTAGCCCAGGGGGCGTTATCGGCTACACCTTC; cdr3_aa: CASSVSPGGVIGYTF
d_call: .; clone_size: .; v_call: TRBV4-2; j_call: TRBJ1-2; cdr3_nt: TGTGCCAGCAGCCAAGAACTCTATGGCTACACCTTC; cdr3_aa: CASSQELYGYTF
d_call: .; clone_size: .; v_call: TRBV11-2; j_call: TRBJ2-3; cdr3_nt: TGTGCCAGCAGCCTAAACACCGGGGGAGATACGCAGTATTTT; cdr3_aa: CASSLNTGGDTQYF
d_call: TRBD1; clone_size: .; v_call: TRBV6-1; j_call: TRBJ2-7; cdr3_nt: TGTGCCAGCAGTGAATGGACAGGGCGCTACGAGCAGTACTTC; cdr3_aa: CASSEWTGRYEQYF
d_call: .; clone_size: .; v_call: TRBV10-1; j_call: TRBJ2-7; cdr3_nt: TGCGCCAGCGCCGCCGTCGAAAGCTCCTACGAGCAGTACTTC; cdr3_aa: CASAAVESSYEQYF
d_call: .; clone_size: .; v_call: TRBV29-1; j_call: TRBJ1-1; cdr3_nt: TGCAGCGTTGGCCGGCAGGGAGCCACTGAAGCTTTCTTT; cdr3_aa: CSVGRQGATEAFF
d_call: TRBD1; clone_size: .; v_call: TRBV7-2; j_call: TRBJ2-1; cdr3_nt: TGTGCCAGCACCACAGACAGGGGAAATGAGCAGTTCTTC; cdr3_aa: CASTTDRGNEQFF
d_call: TRBD1; clone_size: .; v_call: TRBV28; j_call: TRBJ1-2; cdr3_nt: TGTGCCAGCAGTTACCGAGGACAGGGGCTGTATGGCTACACCTTC; cdr3_aa: CASSYRGQGLYGYTF
d_call: .; clone_size: .; v_call: TRBV6-5; j_call: TRBJ2-7; cdr3_nt: TGTGCCAGCAGTTACTACAGGGGAGGAGAGCAGTACTTC; cdr3_aa: CASSYYRGGEQYF
d_call: TRBD1; clone_size: .; v_call: TRBV13; j_call: TRBJ2-7; cdr3_nt: TGTGCCAGCAGCTTAACCGGGACAGGGGGCTCCGAGCAGTACTTC; cdr3_aa: CASSLTGTGGSEQYF
d_call: TRBD2; clone_size: .; v_call: TRBV28; j_call: TRBJ2-7; cdr3_nt: TGTGCCAGCAGTTGGACTAGCGCGTCTTCTAGGCGGCAGTACTTC; cdr3_aa: CASSWTSASSRRQYF
d_call: TRBD2; clone_size: .; v_call: TRBV3-1/TRBV3-2; j_call: TRBJ2-7; cdr3_nt: TGTGCCAGCAGCCCTCTCGCGGGAGACTCCTACGAGCAGTACTTC; cdr3_aa: CASSPLAGDSYEQYF
d_call: .; clone_size: .; v_call: TRBV19; j_call: TRBJ2-4; cdr3_nt: TGTGCCAGTAGTACCGGAGGAGATCCGATAAACATTCAGTACTTC; cdr3_aa: CASSTGGDPINIQYF
d_call: TRBD1; clone_size: .; v_call: TRBV10-3; j_call: TRBJ1-1; cdr3_nt: TGTGCCATCAGTAGCCCGGGACAGGGGATGAACACTGAAGCTTTCTTT; cdr3_aa: CAISSPGQGMNTEAFF
d_call: .; clone_size: .; v_call: TRBV5-1; j_call: TRBJ1-1; cdr3_nt: TGCGCCAGCAGCTTCTCGCGGGGCACTGAAGCTTTCTTT; cdr3_aa: CASSFSRGTEAFF
d_call: TRBD1; clone_size: .; v_call: TRBV7-3; j_call: TRBJ1-3; cdr3_nt: TGTGCCAGCAGCGCGGACAGGGGCATCGGAAACACCATATATTTT; cdr3_aa: CASSADRGIGNTIYF
d_call: TRBD2; clone_size: .; v_call: TRBV7-9; j_call: TRBJ2-1; cdr3_nt: TGTGCCAGCAGCTTAGGTACAGGACTAGCGGTATATGAGCAGTTCTTC; cdr3_aa: CASSLGTGLAVYEQFF
d_call: TRBD2; clone_size: .; v_call: TRBV9; j_call: TRBJ2-1; cdr3_nt: TGTGCCAGCAGCGCCCGACTAGCGGGAGGGAGGAATGAGCAGTTCTTC; cdr3_aa: CASSARLAGGRNEQFF
d_call: TRBD1; clone_size: .; v_call: TRBV7-2; j_call: TRBJ2-7; cdr3_nt: TGTGCCAGCAGCTCCCGACAGGGAACCTACGAGCAGTACTTC; cdr3_aa: CASSSRQGTYEQYF
d_call: TRBD2; clone_size: .; v_call: TRBV7-8; j_call: TRBJ2-5; cdr3_nt: TGTGCCAGCAGCTCTTTGGGGGGGGAGACCCAGTACTTC; cdr3_aa: CASSSLGGETQYF
d_call: .; clone_size: few; v_call: TRBV25-1; j_call: TRBJ2-7; cdr3_nt: TGTGCCAGCAGTGGTCCTCTGGAAAGATACGAGCAGTACTTC; cdr3_aa: CASSGPLERYEQYF
d_call: TRBD2; clone_size: .; v_call: TRBV9; j_call: TRBJ2-5; cdr3_nt: TGTGCCAGCAGCGAGAGGGAGGGGACCCAGTACTTC; cdr3_aa: CASSEREGTQYF
d_call: .; clone_size: .; v_call: TRBV28; j_call: TRBJ2-1; cdr3_nt: TGTGCCAGCAGTTCTAAGCGGGTAGTTAATGAGCAGTTCTTC; cdr3_aa: CASSSKRVVNEQFF
d_call: .; clone_size: .; v_call: TRBV28; j_call: TRBJ1-4; cdr3_nt: TGTGCCAGCAGTTGGGGGGAGACAGGCAGGACGACTAATGAAAAACTGTTTTTT; cdr3_aa: CASSWGETGRTTNEKLFF
d_call: TRBD1; clone_size: .; v_call: TRBV4-1; j_call: TRBJ1-5; cdr3_nt: TGCGCCAGCAGTCTAGACAGGGCGGGACAGCCCCAGCATTTT; cdr3_aa: CASSLDRAGQPQHF
d_call: TRBD1; clone_size: .; v_call: TRBV19; j_call: TRBJ1-1; cdr3_nt: TGTGCCAGTGGTGGACAGGGCTACACTGAAGCTTTCTTT; cdr3_aa: CASGGQGYTEAFF
d_call: .; clone_size: once; v_call: TRBV30; j_call: TRBJ1-6; cdr3_nt: TGTGCCTGGGCCGAGGTTGGGGCTTCACCCCTCCACTTT; cdr3_aa: CAWAEVGASPLHF
d_call: .; clone_size: .; v_call: TRBV24-1; j_call: TRBJ1-2; cdr3_nt: TGTGCCACCAGTGATTCGGACAGAAGCGGCTACACCTTC; cdr3_aa: CATSDSDRSGYTF
d_call: TRBD2; clone_size: .; v_call: TRBV6-5; j_call: TRBJ2-1; cdr3_nt: TGTGCCAGCAGTCTTCCGGGACTAGCTTCCAATGAGCAGTTCTTC; cdr3_aa: CASSLPGLASNEQFF
d_call: .; clone_size: .; v_call: TRBV27; j_call: TRBJ2-7; cdr3_nt: TGTGCCAGCAGTTTACGGGATTGGCGGGGCCGGTCCTACGAGCAGTACTTC; cdr3_aa: CASSLRDWRGRSYEQYF
d_call: .; clone_size: .; v_call: TRBV10-1; j_call: TRBJ1-5; cdr3_nt: TGCGCCAGCAGATTCATAAGGCGGGGTTGCAATCAGCCCCAGCATTTT; cdr3_aa: CASRFIRRGCNQPQHF
d_call: .; clone_size: .; v_call: TRBV25-1; j_call: TRBJ1-2; cdr3_nt: TGTGCCAGCAGTAGGAAGGGGGTAAAGGGCTACACCTTC; cdr3_aa: CASSRKGVKGYTF
d_call: .; clone_size: once; v_call: TRBV20-1; j_call: TRBJ2-5; cdr3_nt: TGCAGTGTTGCGACTAGGGAGACCCAGTACTTC; cdr3_aa: CSVATRETQYF
d_call: TRBD1; clone_size: .; v_call: TRBV24-1; j_call: TRBJ1-2; cdr3_nt: TGTGCCACCAGTGATTCCCCAGGGGGGGACTATGGCTACACCTTC; cdr3_aa: CATSDSPGGDYGYTF
d_call: .; clone_size: .; v_call: TRBV19; j_call: TRBJ2-7; cdr3_nt: TGTGCCAGTACCCTCAGATTTACAGGAACCTACGAGCAGTACTTC; cdr3_aa: CASTLRFTGTYEQYF
d_call: .; clone_size: .; v_call: TRBV5-5; j_call: TRBJ1-2; cdr3_nt: TGTGCCAGCAGCTTGTCGACACCAACCCGGGGCTATGGCTACACCTTC; cdr3_aa: CASSLSTPTRGYGYTF
d_call: .; clone_size: .; v_call: TRBV7-9; j_call: TRBJ1-2; cdr3_nt: TGTGCCAGCAGCTCCCCGCGGGGGGCCTATGGCTACACCTTC; cdr3_aa: CASSSPRGAYGYTF
d_call: .; clone_size: .; v_call: TRBV28; j_call: TRBJ1-2; cdr3_nt: TGTGCCAGCAGTTCAGGGTTTTCGATCGGCTACACCTTC; cdr3_aa: CASSSGFSIGYTF
d_call: .; clone_size: few; v_call: TRBV7-3; j_call: TRBJ2-2; cdr3_nt: TGTGCCAGCAGCCCGCGGGACATCTCCGGGGAGCTGTTTTTT; cdr3_aa: CASSPRDISGELFF